The clone carrying this T cell receptor beta chain was observed many times. Its antigen is as yet unknown. The V gene's germline CDR1 is LGHDT and CDR2 YNNKEL (reference sequence). The CDR3 runs to 12 residues. V was trimmed by 3 bases and J by 6 bases, leaving 5 bases between them. Uncontrolled infection, other autoimmune disease, pregnancy or lactation led to exclusion. Diagnosis relied on clinical symptoms, serum thyroxine and TRAb, thyroid ultrasound and orbital computed tomography. It was RNA transcripts that yielded the amplified TCR beta CDR3 regions. A set of HTBI primers served as the primers for a first-round RT-PCR of the TCR CDR3. One entry per CDR3 protein, called by TCRdb with MiXCR from the multiplex PCR reads. The top ten hold about 20% of the sample, which has a few hundred thousand distinct CDR3 sequences, roughly 12% seen once. This sample was included in a study of T cells in Graves' hyperthyroidism and ophthalmopathy. In the study overall: Before any treatment, at initial diagnosis, peripheral blood was collected. Study-level points and caveats: Model predictions of ophthalmopathy came a median roughly 6.4 months before onset.

The sequence came from a man aged 25 to 40 with Graves' hyperthyroidism that later progressed to Graves' ophthalmopathy. This chain links TRBV3-1 with TRBJ2-2; D gene uncertain. The sequenced material came from blood. Here the CDR3 reads CASSQGPGELFF. The CDR3 nucleotides read TGTGCCAGCAGCCAGGGTCCCGGGGAGCTGTTTTTT. Full variable domain (missing parts from reference TRBV3-1 and TRBJ2-2): DTAVSQTPKYLVTQMGNDKSIKCEQNLGHDTMYWYKQDSKKFLKIMFSYNNKELIINETVPNRFSPKSPDKAHLNLHINSLELGDSAVYFCASSQGPGELFFGEGSRLTVL.